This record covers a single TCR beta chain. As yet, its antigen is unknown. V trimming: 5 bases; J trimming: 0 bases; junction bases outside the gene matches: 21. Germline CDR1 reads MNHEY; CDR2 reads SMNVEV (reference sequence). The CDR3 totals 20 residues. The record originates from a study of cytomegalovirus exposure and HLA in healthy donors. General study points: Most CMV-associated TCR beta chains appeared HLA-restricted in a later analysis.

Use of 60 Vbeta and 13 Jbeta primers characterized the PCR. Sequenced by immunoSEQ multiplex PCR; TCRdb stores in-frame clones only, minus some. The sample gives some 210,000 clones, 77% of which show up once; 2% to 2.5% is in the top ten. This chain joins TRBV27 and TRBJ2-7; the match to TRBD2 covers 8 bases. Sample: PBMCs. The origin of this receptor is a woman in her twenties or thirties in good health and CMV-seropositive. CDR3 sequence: CASSLQAPIISGASSYEQYF. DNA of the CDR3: TGTGCCAGCAGTCTCCAGGCCCCGATTATTAGCGGGGCTAGCTCCTACGAGCAGTACTTC.